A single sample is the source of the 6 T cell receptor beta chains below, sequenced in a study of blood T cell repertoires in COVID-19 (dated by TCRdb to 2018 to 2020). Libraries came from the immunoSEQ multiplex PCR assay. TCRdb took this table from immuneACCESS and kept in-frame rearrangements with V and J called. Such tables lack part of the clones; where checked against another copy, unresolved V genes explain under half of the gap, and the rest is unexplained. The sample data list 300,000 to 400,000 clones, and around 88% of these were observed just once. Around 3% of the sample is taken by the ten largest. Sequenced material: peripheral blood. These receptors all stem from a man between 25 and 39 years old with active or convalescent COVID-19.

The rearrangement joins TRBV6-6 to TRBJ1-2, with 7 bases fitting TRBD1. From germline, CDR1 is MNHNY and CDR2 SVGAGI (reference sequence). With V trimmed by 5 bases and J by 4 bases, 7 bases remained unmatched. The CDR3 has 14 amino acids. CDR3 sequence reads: CASSPRTGTYGYTF. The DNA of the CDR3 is TGTGCCAGCAGTCCCCGGACAGGAACCTATGGCTACACCTTC.

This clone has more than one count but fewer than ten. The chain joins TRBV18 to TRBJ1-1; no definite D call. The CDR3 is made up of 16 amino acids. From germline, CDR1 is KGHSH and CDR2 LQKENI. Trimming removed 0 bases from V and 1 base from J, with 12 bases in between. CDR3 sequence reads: CASSPPGPGRNTEAFF. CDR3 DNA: TGTGCCAGCTCACCACCCGGTCCGGGAAGGAACACTGAAGCTTTCTTT. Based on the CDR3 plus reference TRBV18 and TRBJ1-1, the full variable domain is NAGVMQNPRHLVRRRGQEARLRCSPMKGHSHVYWYRQLPEEGLKFMVYLQKENIIDESGMPKERFSAEFPKEGPSILRIQQVVRGDSAAYFCASSPPGPGRNTEAFFGQGTRLTVV.

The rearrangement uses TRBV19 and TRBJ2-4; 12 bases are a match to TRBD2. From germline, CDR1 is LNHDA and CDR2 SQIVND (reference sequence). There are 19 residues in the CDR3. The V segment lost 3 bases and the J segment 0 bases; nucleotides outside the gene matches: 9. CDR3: CASSIGGLAGSVAKNIQYF. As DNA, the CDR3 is TGTGCCAGTAGTATCGGTGGACTAGCGGGGTCCGTAGCCAAAAACATTCAGTACTTC.

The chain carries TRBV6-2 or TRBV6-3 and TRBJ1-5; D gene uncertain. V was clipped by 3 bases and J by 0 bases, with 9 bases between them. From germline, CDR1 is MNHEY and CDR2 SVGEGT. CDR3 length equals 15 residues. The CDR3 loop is CASSYGGYSNQPQHF. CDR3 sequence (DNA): TGTGCCAGCAGTTATGGCGGTTATAGCAATCAGCCCCAGCATTTT.

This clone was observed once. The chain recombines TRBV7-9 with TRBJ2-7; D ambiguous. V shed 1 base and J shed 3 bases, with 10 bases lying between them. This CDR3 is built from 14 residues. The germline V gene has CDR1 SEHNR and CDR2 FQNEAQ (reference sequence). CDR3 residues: CASSLGPRVYEQYF. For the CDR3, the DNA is TGTGCCAGCAGCTTAGGGCCCCGGGTCTACGAGCAGTACTTC. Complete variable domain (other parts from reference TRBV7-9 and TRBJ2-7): DTGVSQNPRHKITKRGQNVTFRCDPISEHNRLYWYRQTLGQGPEFLTYFQNEAQLEKSRLLSDRFSAERPKGSFSTLEIQRTEQGDSAMYLCASSLGPRVYEQYFGPGTRLTVT.

For the CDR3, the DNA is TGCGCCAGCAGCTTTACAGGATCAACTAATGAAAAACTGTTTTTT. Translated: CASSFTGSTNEKLFF. The rearrangement links TRBV5-1 to TRBJ1-4; D may be TRBD1 (5 bases). V was pared by 2 bases and J by 0 bases, with 8 bases between. Germline lookup yields CDR1 SGHRS and CDR2 YFSETQ. This CDR3 region has 15 residues.